This is a list of T cell receptor beta chains from one sample in a study of shared clonotypes between healthy human individuals. Produced via immunoSEQ multiplex PCR; TCRdb's table is partial and in-frame only. The repertoire consists of about 1.4 million clones, with roughly 96% occurring once and the leading ten covering about 1%. Input material: naive CD4+ T cells sorted from blood. Every receptor here comes from a man between 25 and 39 years old in good health. The CDR3 runs from the conserved cysteine through the conserved F or W. A D gene is named only where the DNA matches it firmly. Expanded clones are given a class, and other clones once, few, many or no size at all.

cdr3_nt cdr3_aa j_call d_call v_call clone_size
TGTGCCAGCAGCGTAGTGCCCGGGACTAGCGGCTCTAACCCCCACAATGAGCAGTTCTTC CASSVVPGTSGSNPHNEQFF TRBJ2-1 TRBD2 TRBV9 -
TGTGCCAGCAGTGAAGTCCCGGCAGGTCGATTAACCAAAAACATTCAGTACTTC CASSEVPAGRLTKNIQYF TRBJ2-4 - TRBV6-1 once
TGCGCCAGCAGCCCCAGACTAGCGGGAGTGGCCGGGGAGCTGTTTTTT CASSPRLAGVAGELFF TRBJ2-2 TRBD2 TRBV4-1 -
TGCGCCAGCAGCTTGCACACTGAAGCTTTCTTT CASSLHTEAFF TRBJ1-1 - TRBV5-1 -
TGTGCCAGCAGTCCAGGGGCGCCTGGAAACACCATATATTTT CASSPGAPGNTIYF TRBJ1-3 - TRBV6-5 -
TGCACCAGCAGCTTGTGGGGGACAGTTTCCCTAACCACCGGGGAGCTGTTTTTT CTSSLWGTVSLTTGELFF TRBJ2-2 TRBD1 TRBV5-1 -
TGTGCCAGCTCACCTACTCGACAGTACAATGAGCAGTTCTTC CASSPTRQYNEQFF TRBJ2-1 - TRBV18 -
TGTGCCAGCAGCTTGGTAGGCGACTACTCTGGAAACACCATATATTTT CASSLVGDYSGNTIYF TRBJ1-3 - TRBV5-6 -
TGTGCCAGCAGTCTCGACACACAAGGGGGCTATGGCTACACCTTC CASSLDTQGGYGYTF TRBJ1-2 - TRBV28 -
TGTGCCAGCAGCGTAGGTACAGGGGAATGGAACACCATATATTTT CASSVGTGEWNTIYF TRBJ1-3 TRBD1 TRBV9 -